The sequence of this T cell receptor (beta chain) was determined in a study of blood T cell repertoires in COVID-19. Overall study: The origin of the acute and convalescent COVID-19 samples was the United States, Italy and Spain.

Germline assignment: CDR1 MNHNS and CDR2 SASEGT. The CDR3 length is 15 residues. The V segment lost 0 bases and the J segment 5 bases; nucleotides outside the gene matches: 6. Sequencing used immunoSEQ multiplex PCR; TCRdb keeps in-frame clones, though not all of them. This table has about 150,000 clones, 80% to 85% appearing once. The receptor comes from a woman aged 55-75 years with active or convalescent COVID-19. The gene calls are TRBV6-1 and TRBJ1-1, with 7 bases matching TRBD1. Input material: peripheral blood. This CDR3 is CASSEAGRGRTEAFF. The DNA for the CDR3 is TGTGCCAGCAGTGAAGCTGGCAGGGGGAGGACTGAAGCTTTCTTT.